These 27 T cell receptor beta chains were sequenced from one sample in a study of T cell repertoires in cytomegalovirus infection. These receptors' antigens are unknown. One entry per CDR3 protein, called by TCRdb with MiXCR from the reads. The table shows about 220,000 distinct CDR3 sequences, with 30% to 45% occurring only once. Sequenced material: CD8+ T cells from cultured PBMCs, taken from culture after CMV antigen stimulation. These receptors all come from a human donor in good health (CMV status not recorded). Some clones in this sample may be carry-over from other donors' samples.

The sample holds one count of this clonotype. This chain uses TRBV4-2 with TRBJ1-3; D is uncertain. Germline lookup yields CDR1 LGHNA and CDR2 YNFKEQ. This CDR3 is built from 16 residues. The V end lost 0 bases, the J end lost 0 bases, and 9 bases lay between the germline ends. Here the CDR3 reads CASSQDSQTSGNTIYF. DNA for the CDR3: TGTGCCAGCAGCCAAGATTCGCAGACCTCTGGAAACACCATATATTTT.

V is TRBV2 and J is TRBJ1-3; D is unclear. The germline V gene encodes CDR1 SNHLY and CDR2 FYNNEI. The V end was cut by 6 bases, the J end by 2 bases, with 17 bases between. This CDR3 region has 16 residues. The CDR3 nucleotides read TGTGCCAGCAGATTAAGAGGGCAGTTACCTGGAAACACCATATATTTT. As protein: CASRLRGQLPGNTIYF.

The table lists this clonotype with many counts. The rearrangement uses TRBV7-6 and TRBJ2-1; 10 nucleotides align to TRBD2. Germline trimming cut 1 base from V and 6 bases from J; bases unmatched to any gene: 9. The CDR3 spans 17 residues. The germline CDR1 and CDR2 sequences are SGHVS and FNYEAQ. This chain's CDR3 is CASSLVPAGGLTNEQFF. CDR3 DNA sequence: TGTGCCAGCAGCTTAGTTCCAGCGGGAGGGTTAACCAATGAGCAGTTCTTC.

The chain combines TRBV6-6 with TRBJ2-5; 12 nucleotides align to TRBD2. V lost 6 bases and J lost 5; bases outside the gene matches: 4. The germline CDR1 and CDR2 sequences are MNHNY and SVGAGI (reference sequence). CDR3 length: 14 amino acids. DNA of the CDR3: TGTGCCAGCAGAGGACTAGCGGGAAGGGAGACCCAGTACTTC. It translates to CASRGLAGRETQYF.

This CDR3 is CASSLGGPSPTGELFF. CDR3 in DNA: TGTGCCAGCAGCTTAGGGGGCCCGTCTCCGACCGGGGAGCTGTTTTTT. The rearrangement joins TRBV7-9 to TRBJ2-2, with D possibly TRBD1 on 5 matching bases. V shed 1 base and J shed 5 bases, with 14 bases lying between them. CDR1 is SEHNR and CDR2 is FQNEAQ in the germline V gene (reference sequence). CDR3 length equals 16 residues. Full variable domain (missing parts from reference TRBV7-9 and TRBJ2-2): DTGVSQNPRHKITKRGQNVTFRCDPISEHNRLYWYRQTLGQGPEFLTYFQNEAQLEKSRLLSDRFSAERPKGSFSTLEIQRTEQGDSAMYLCASSLGGPSPTGELFFGEGSRLTVL.

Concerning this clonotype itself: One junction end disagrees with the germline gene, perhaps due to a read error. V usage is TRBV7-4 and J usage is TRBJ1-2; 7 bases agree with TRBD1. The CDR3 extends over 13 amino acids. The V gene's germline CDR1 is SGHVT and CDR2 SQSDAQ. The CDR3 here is CASRRQGEDGCTF. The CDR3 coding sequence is TGTGCCAGCAGACGACAGGGAGAGGATGGCTGCACCTTC.

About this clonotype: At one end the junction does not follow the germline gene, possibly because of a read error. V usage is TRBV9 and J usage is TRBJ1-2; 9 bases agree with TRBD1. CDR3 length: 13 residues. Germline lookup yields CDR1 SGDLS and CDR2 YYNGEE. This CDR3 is CASSLRGDREETF. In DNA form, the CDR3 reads TGTGCCAGCAGCCTCCGAGGGGACAGGGAGGAAACATTC.

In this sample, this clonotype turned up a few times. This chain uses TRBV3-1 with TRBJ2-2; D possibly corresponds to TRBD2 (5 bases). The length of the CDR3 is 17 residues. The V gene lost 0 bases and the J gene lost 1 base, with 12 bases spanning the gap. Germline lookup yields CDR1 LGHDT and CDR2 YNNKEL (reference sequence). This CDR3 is CASSQDRLAENTGELFF. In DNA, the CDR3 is TGTGCCAGCAGCCAAGATCGGCTAGCAGAGAACACCGGGGAGCTGTTTTTT.

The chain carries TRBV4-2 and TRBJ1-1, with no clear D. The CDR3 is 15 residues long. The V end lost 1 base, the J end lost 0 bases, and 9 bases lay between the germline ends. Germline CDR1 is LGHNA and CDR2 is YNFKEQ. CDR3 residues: CASSQAEGLNTEAFF. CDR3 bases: TGTGCCAGCAGCCAAGCCGAGGGATTGAACACTGAAGCTTTCTTT.

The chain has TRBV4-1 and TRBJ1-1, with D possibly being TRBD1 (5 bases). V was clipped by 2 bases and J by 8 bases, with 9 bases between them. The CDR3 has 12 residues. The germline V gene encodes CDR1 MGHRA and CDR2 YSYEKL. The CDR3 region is CASSQSRDEAFF. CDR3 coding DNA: TGCGCCAGCAGCCAATCCCGGGACGAAGCTTTCTTT.

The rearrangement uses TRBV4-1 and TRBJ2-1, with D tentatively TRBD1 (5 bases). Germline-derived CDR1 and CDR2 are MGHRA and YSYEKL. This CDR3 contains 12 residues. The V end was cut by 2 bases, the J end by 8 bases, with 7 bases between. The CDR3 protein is CASSQRGDEQFF. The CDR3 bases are TGCGCCAGCAGCCAAAGGGGCGATGAGCAGTTCTTC.

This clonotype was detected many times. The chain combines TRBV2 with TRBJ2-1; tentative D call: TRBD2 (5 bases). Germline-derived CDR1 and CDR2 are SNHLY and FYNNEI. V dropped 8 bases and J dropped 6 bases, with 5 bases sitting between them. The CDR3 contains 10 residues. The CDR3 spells CASRGNEQFF. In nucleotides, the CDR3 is TGTGCCAGCCGGGGCAATGAGCAGTTCTTC.

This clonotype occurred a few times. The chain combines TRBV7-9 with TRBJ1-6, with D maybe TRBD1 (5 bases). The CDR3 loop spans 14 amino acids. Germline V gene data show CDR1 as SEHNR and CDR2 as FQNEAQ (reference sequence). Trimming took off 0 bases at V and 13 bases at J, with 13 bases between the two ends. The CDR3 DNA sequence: TGTGCCAGCAGCTTAGCAGGAGAGGGGCCGCCCCTCCACTTT. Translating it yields CASSLAGEGPPLHF.

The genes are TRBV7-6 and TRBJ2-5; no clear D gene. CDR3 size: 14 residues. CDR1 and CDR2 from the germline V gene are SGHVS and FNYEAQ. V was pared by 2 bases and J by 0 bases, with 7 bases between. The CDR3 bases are TGTGCCAGCAGCTTATACGTGGACCAAGAGACCCAGTACTTC. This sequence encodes CASSLYVDQETQYF. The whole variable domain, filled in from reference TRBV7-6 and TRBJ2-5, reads GAGVSQSPRYKVTKRGQDVALRCDPISGHVSLYWYRQALGQGPEFLTYFNYEAQQDKSGLPNDRFSAERPEGSISTLTIQRTEQRDSAMYRCASSLYVDQETQYFGPGTRLLVL.

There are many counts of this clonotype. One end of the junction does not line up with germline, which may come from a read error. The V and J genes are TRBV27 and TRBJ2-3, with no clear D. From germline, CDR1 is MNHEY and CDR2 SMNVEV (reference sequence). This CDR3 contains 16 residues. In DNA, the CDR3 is TGTGCCAGCAGTCTATCCCCAGCCGGGAGCACAGATACGCAGTATTTT. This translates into CASSLSPAGSTDTQYF.

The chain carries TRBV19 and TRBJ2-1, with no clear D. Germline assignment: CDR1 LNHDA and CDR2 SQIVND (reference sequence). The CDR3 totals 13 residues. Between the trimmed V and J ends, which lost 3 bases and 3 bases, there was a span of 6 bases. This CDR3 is CASSMTFYNEQFF. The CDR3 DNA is TGTGCCAGTAGTATGACCTTCTACAATGAGCAGTTCTTC.

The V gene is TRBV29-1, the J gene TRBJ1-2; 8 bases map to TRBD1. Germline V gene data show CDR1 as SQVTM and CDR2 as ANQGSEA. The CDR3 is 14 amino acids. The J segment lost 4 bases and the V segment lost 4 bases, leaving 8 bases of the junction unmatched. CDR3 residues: CSVGRRGLGYGYTF. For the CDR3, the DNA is TGCAGCGTTGGTCGCAGGGGGCTTGGCTATGGCTACACCTTC.

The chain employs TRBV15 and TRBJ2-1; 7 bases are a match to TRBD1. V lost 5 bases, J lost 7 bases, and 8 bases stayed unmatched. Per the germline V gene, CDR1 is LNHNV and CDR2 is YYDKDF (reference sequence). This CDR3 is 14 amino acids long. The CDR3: CATSEVRGTNEQFF. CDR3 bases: TGTGCCACCAGCGAGGTCAGGGGGACGAATGAGCAGTTCTTC.

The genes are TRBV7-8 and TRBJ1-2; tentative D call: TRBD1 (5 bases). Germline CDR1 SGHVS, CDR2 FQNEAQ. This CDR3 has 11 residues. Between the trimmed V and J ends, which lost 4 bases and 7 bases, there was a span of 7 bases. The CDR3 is CASSWGRGYTF. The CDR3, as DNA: TGTGCCAGCAGCTGGGGACGTGGCTACACCTTC.

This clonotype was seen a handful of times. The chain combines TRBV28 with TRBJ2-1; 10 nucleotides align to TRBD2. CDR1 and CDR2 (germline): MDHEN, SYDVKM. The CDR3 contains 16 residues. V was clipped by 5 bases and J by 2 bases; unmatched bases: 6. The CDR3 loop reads CASSPLTSGPYNEQFF. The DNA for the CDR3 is TGTGCCAGCAGTCCCCTGACTAGCGGGCCCTACAATGAGCAGTTCTTC.

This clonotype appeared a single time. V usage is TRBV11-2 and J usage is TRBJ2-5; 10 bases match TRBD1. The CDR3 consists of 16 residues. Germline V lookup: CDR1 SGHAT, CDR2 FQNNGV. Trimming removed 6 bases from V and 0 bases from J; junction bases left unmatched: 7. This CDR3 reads CASRGGTGAHQETQYF. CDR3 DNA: TGTGCCAGCAGGGGCGGGACAGGGGCCCACCAAGAGACCCAGTACTTC.

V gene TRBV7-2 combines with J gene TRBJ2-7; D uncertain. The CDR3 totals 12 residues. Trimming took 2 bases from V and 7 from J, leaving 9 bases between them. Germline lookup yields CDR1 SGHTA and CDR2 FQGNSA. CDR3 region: CASSLLMSEQYF. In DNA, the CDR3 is TGTGCCAGCAGCTTACTGATGAGTGAGCAGTACTTC.

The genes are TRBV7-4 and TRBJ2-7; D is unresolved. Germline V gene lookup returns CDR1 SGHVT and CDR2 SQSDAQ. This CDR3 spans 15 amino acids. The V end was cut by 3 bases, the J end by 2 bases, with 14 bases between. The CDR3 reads CASSFDPNPPYEQYF. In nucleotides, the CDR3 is TGTGCCAGCAGCTTCGACCCGAACCCTCCCTACGAGCAGTACTTC.

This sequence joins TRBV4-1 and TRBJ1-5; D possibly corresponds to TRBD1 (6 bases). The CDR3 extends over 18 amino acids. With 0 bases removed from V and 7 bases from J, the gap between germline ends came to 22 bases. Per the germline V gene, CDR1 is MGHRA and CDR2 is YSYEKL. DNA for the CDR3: TGCGCCAGCAGCCAAGAGGAGGACAGAAATTTCCGCGGCCAGCCCCAGCATTTT. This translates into CASSQEEDRNFRGQPQHF.

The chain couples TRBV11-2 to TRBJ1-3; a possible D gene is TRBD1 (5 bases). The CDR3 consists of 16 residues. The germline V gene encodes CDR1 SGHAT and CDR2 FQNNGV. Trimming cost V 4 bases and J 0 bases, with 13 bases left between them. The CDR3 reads CASSSGTGLSGNTIYF. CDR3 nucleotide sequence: TGTGCCAGCAGCTCCGGGACTGGTCTCTCTGGAAACACCATATATTTT.

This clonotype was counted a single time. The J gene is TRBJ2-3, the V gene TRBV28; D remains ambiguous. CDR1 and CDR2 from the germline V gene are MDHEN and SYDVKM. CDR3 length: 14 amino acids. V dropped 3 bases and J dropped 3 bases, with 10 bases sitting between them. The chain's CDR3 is CASSFRVRTDTQYF. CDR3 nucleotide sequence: TGTGCCAGCAGTTTCCGCGTGAGGACAGATACGCAGTATTTT.

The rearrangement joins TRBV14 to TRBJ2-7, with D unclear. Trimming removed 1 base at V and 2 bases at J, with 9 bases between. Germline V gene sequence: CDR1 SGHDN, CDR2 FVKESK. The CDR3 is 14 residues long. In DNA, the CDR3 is TGTGCCAGCAGCCAAGGTAAACCCACCTACGAGCAGTACTTC. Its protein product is CASSQGKPTYEQYF.